The 20 T cell receptor beta chains in this list originate from one sample, sequenced in a study of regulatory T cells in long-lasting Graves disease. Investigators prepared the TCR beta libraries by applying iRepertoire HTBI primers and Arm-PCR of CDR3 regions. Via MiXCR, TCRdb re-called the multiplex PCR reads, giving one row per CDR3 protein. The sample carries about 470,000 distinct CDR3 sequences, roughly 21% recorded once. Stated time point: persistent/refractory GD, antithyroid drugs over 5 years with positive TRAb. RNA isolated from PBMCs was used to make the TCR library. Sequencing used peripheral blood mononuclear cells (PBMCs), obtained when the disease was refractory, from a patient treated with antithyroid drugs. These receptor sequences come from a female donor with Graves disease.

This clonotype was counted at least ten times. V usage is TRBV28 and J usage is TRBJ1-1; D is undetermined. This CDR3 region has 13 residues. The V end lost 6 bases, the J end lost 1 base, and 9 bases lay between the germline ends. CDR1 and CDR2 (germline): MDHEN, SYDVKM. The CDR3 region is CASSKRENTEAFF. CDR3 nucleotide sequence: TGTGCCAGCAGCAAAAGAGAGAACACTGAAGCTTTCTTT.

This clonotype was observed once. A read error may be the cause here, since a much bigger clone is one base away. The gene calls are TRBV6-2 or TRBV6-3 and TRBJ1-4; D remains ambiguous. This CDR3 spans 16 amino acids. In germline, CDR1 is MNHEY, CDR2 SVGEGT. With 5 bases removed from V and 4 bases from J, the gap between germline ends came to 17 bases. The CDR3 DNA reads TGTGCCAGCAGTGTCGGGGAAGTGGGGTATAATGAAAAACTGTTTTTT. Protein sequence: CASSVGEVGYNEKLFF.

This clonotype has at least ten counts. The rearrangement links TRBV20-1 to TRBJ1-6; no firm D call. CDR1 DFQATT and CDR2 SNEGSKA come from the germline V gene (reference sequence). This CDR3 region has 15 residues. Trimming removed 3 bases at V and 6 bases at J, with 15 bases between. CDR3 in amino acids: CSASLRVVPNSPLHF. The CDR3 coding sequence is TGCAGTGCTAGTTTAAGGGTAGTCCCTAATTCACCCCTCCACTTT.

Many counts were recorded for this clonotype. V gene TRBV19 combines with J gene TRBJ1-2; D is perhaps TRBD1 (6 bases). The length of the CDR3 is 12 residues. Deletions cut 4 bases from V and 6 bases from J, with 9 bases between. CDR1 and CDR2 (germline): LNHDA, SQIVND (reference sequence). The CDR3 coding sequence is TGTGCCAGTAGTAAACACAGGGATGGCTACACCTTC. Its protein product is CASSKHRDGYTF.

The gene calls are TRBV10-3 and TRBJ1-5; unclear D gene. V lost 4 bases to trimming and J lost 3 bases, with 16 bases between them. The V gene's germline CDR1 is ENHRY and CDR2 SYGVKD. There are 16 residues in the CDR3. The CDR3 spells CAISGGLGANNQPQHF. In nucleotides, the CDR3 is TGTGCCATCAGTGGAGGGTTGGGAGCGAACAATCAGCCCCAGCATTTT.

There are many counts of this clonotype. The CDR3 protein is CASSYLGQGYYEQYF. CDR3 sequence (DNA): TGTGCCAGCAGTTACTTGGGGCAGGGCTACTACGAGCAGTACTTC. The chain recombines TRBV7-2 with TRBJ2-7, with D tentatively TRBD1 (5 bases). The CDR3 length is 15 residues. In germline, CDR1 is SGHTA, CDR2 FQGNSA. Trimming stripped 6 bases from V and 3 bases from J, with 18 bases between.

The V call is TRBV18, the J call TRBJ2-7; TRBD2 matches at 8 bases. The CDR3 has 13 amino acids. The J segment lost 5 bases and the V segment lost 3 bases, leaving 3 bases of the junction unmatched. CDR1 is KGHSH, CDR2 LQKENI, per germline. The CDR3: CASSPSGNDEQYF. CDR3 nucleotides: TGTGCCAGCTCACCTAGCGGGAACGACGAGCAGTACTTC.

This clonotype was seen more than once but under ten times. The chain employs TRBV20-1 and TRBJ2-5; 7 bases line up with TRBD1. CDR1 DFQATT and CDR2 SNEGSKA come from the germline V gene (reference sequence). J gave up 1 base and V 0 bases, and 8 bases lay outside the gene matches. This CDR3 has 16 residues. The CDR3 reads CSARDPTGHTQETQYF. CDR3 bases: TGCAGTGCTAGAGATCCGACAGGGCATACCCAAGAGACCCAGTACTTC.

A single count supports this clonotype. A far larger clone is only one base removed, so a read error is likely. The V and J genes are TRBV28 and TRBJ2-5; D possibly corresponds to TRBD2 (6 bases). V was cut by 6 bases and J by 5 bases, with 16 bases left in between. Germline loops: CDR1 MDHEN, CDR2 SYDVKM. The CDR3 contains 14 residues. CDR3 DNA: TGTGCCAGCAGCAAACCGGGACGGGGGGAGACCCAGTACTTC. Protein: CASSKPGRGETQYF.

The CDR3 protein is CASSLSSRYTQYF. The CDR3 DNA sequence: TGTGCCAGCAGCCTCAGCAGTAGGTATACGCAGTATTTT. The chain is built from TRBV11-3 and TRBJ2-3; unclear D gene. V shed 5 bases and J shed 7 bases, with 13 bases lying between them. From germline, CDR1 is SGHNT and CDR2 YENEEA. CDR3 length: 13 residues.

This clonotype was observed a handful of times. The J gene is TRBJ1-2, the V gene TRBV20-1, with D possibly TRBD1 on 6 matching bases. The germline gives CDR1 DFQATT, CDR2 SNEGSKA (reference sequence). CDR3 length equals 13 residues. The ends were cut back, 1 base at V and 5 bases at J, with 11 bases in the middle. The CDR3 sequence: CSARARQEYGYTF. The CDR3 nucleotides read TGCAGTGCTAGAGCCCGACAGGAATATGGCTACACCTTC.

The chain recombines TRBV6-1 with TRBJ2-7; TRBD1 is a possible D gene (6 bases). This CDR3 contains 15 residues. The germline V and J ends were trimmed by 5 bases and 5 bases, with 19 bases remaining between them. From germline, CDR1 is MNHNS and CDR2 SASEGT. The CDR3 region has the DNA TGTGCCAGCAGTCGACCCGGGGCAGGGGTCGACGAGCAGTACTTC. It codes for CASSRPGAGVDEQYF.

In this sample, this clonotype turned up many times. The V and J genes are TRBV6-1 and TRBJ1-1, with D maybe TRBD1 (6 bases). V lost 6 bases, J lost 2 bases, and 13 bases lay in between. This CDR3 comprises 14 residues. In germline, CDR1 is MNHNS, CDR2 SASEGT. The CDR3 DNA sequence: TGTGCCAGCAGATCCGGGACACCAAACACTGAAGCTTTCTTT. Amino acid sequence: CASRSGTPNTEAFF.

The CDR3 coding sequence is TGTGCCAGCAGCCAAGGGCTTGGGACAGGGTTTGACGAGCAGTACTTC. It codes for CASSQGLGTGFDEQYF. The chain joins TRBV3-1 to TRBJ2-7, with 9 bases aligning to TRBD1. Germline V gene data show CDR1 as LGHDT and CDR2 as YNNKEL (reference sequence). V trimming: 1 base; J trimming: 5 bases; junction bases outside the gene matches: 9. This CDR3 region has 16 residues.

CDR3 sequence: CASSAFSGNTIYF. The DNA for the CDR3 is TGTGCCAGCAGCGCCTTCTCTGGAAACACCATATATTTT. The chain carries TRBV5-4 and TRBJ1-3; no clear D gene. The CDR3 covers 13 residues. Germline loops: CDR1 SGHNT, CDR2 YYREEE (reference sequence). Trimming left V 4 bases short and J 0 bases short, with 5 bases between.

The V call is TRBV5-6, the J call TRBJ1-3, with D tentatively TRBD1 (5 bases). In germline, CDR1 is SGHDT, CDR2 YYEEEE. With 0 bases removed from V and 2 bases from J, the gap between germline ends came to 6 bases. The CDR3 consists of 14 residues. In DNA form, the CDR3 reads TGTGCCAGCAGCTTGGTACAGGCTGGAAACACCATATATTTT. Translating it yields CASSLVQAGNTIYF.

This clonotype has more than one count but fewer than ten. This chain uses TRBV7-9 with TRBJ1-1; D gene ambiguous. Germline-derived CDR1 and CDR2 are SEHNR and FQNEAQ (reference sequence). The CDR3 has 13 amino acids. V gave up 5 bases and J gave up 3 bases, with 10 bases separating them. The CDR3 DNA is TGTGCCAGCAGCGTCGGCCCGGACACTGAAGCTTTCTTT. Its protein product is CASSVGPDTEAFF.

This clonotype has a handful of counts. V gene TRBV9 combines with J gene TRBJ2-7; D is possibly TRBD2 (6 bases). Trimming removed 0 bases from V and 1 base from J, with 11 bases in between. This CDR3 is built from 15 residues. Per the germline V gene, CDR1 is SGDLS and CDR2 is YYNGEE. In DNA, the CDR3 is TGTGCCAGCAGCGTAGGCCCAGGGACTTCCTACGAGCAGTACTTC. It codes for CASSVGPGTSYEQYF. Full variable domain (remainder filled in from reference TRBV9 and TRBJ2-7): DSGVTQTPKHLITATGQRVTLRCSPRSGDLSVYWYQQSLDQGLQFLIQYYNGEERAKGNILERFSAQQFPDLHSELNLSSLELGDSALYFCASSVGPGTSYEQYFGPGTRLTVT.

This clonotype was recorded a few times. The chain carries TRBV7-2 and TRBJ1-1; TRBD1 is a possible D gene (5 bases). The germline CDR1 and CDR2 sequences are SGHTA and FQGNSA. This CDR3 spans 15 amino acids. V shed 3 bases and J shed 0 bases, with 11 bases lying between them. CDR3 nucleotide sequence: TGTGCCAGCAGCTTGGGACTTTCTGTGAACACTGAAGCTTTCTTT. Translated, it gives CASSLGLSVNTEAFF.

V usage is TRBV6-1 and J usage is TRBJ1-3; 8 bases are a match to TRBD1. Germline V lookup: CDR1 MNHNS, CDR2 SASEGT. This CDR3 is 16 amino acids long. Trimming removed 8 bases from V and 1 base from J; junction bases left unmatched: 10. CDR3 in DNA: TGTGCCAGCTTCACGGACAGGGAAGTATCTGGAAACACCATATATTTT. Amino acids: CASFTDREVSGNTIYF.